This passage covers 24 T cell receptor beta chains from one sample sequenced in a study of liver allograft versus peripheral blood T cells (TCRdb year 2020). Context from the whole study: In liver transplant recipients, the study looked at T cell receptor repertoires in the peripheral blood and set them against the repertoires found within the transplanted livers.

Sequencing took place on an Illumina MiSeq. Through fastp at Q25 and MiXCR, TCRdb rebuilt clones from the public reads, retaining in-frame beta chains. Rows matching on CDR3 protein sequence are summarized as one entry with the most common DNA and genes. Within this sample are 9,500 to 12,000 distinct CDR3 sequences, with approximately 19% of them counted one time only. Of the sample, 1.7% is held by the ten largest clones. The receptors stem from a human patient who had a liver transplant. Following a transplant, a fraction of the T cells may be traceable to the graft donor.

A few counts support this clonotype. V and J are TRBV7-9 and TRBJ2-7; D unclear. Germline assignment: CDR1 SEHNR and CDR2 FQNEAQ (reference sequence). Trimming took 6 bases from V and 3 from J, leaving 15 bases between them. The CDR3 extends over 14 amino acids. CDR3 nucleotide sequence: TGTGCCAGCAGGCCTAGTGGTGGGAACTACGAGCAGTACTTC. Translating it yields CASRPSGGNYEQYF.

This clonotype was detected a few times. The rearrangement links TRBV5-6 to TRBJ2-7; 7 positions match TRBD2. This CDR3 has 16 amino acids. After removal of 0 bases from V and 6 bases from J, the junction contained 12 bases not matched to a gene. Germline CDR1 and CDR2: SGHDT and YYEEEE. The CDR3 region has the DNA TGTGCCAGCAGCTTGGAGGGAAGGGCGGGAGTCCTCGAGCAGTACTTC. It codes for CASSLEGRAGVLEQYF. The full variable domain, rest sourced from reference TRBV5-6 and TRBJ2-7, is DAGVTQSPTHLIKTRGQQVTLRCSPKSGHDTVSWYQQALGQGPQFIFQYYEEEERQRGNFPDRFSGHQFPNYSSELNVNALLLGDSALYLCASSLEGRAGVLEQYFGPGTRLTVT.

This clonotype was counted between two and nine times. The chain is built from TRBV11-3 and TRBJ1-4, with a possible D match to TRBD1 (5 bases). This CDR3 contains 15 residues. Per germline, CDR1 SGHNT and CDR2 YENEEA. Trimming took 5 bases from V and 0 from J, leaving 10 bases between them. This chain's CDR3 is CASSAGTATNEKLFF. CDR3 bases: TGTGCCAGCAGCGCCGGGACGGCAACTAATGAAAAACTGTTTTTT.

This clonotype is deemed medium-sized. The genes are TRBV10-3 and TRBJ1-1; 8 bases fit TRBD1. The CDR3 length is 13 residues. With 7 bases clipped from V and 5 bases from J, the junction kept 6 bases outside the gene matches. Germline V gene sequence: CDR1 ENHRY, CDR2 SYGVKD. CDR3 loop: CAINLDRATEAFF. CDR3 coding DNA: TGTGCCATCAACCTGGACAGGGCGACTGAAGCTTTCTTT.

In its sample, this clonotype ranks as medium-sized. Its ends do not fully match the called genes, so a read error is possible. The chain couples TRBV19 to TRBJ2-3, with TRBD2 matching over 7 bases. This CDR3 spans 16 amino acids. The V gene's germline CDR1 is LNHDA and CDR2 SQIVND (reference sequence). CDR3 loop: CASTAGERDFTDTQYF. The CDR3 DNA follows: TGTGCAAGTACGGCTGGAGAGCGGGATTTCACAGATACGCAGTATTTT.

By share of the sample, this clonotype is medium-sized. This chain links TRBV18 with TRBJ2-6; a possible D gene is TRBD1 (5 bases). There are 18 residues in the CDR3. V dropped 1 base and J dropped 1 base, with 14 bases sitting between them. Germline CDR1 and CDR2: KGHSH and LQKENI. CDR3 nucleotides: TGTGCCAGCTCACCACGCAGGGCAGATCAATCTGGGGCCAACGTCCTGACTTTC. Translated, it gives CASSPRRADQSGANVLTF.

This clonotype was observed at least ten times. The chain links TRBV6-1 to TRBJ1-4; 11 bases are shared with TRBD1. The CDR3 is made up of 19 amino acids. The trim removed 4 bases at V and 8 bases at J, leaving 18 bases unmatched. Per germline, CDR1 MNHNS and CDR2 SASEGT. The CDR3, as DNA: TGTGCCAGCAGTGCCCTCCCAAGGGAAGGACAGGGGGCAGGCGAAAAACTGTTTTTT. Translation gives CASSALPREGQGAGEKLFF.

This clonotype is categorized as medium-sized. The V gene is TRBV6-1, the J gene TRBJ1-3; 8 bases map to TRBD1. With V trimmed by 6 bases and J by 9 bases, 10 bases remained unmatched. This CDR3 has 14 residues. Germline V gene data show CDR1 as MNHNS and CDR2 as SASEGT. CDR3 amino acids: CASRPGTGLVTIYF. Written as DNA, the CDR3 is TGTGCCAGCAGACCCGGGACAGGACTGGTCACCATATATTTT.

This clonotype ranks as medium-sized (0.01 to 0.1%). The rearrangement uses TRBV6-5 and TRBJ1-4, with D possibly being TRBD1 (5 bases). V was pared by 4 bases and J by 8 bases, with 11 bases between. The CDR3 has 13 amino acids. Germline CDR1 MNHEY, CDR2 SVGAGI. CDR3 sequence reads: CASSWGKGEKLFF. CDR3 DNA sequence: TGTGCCAGCAGTTGGGGGAAAGGCGAAAAACTGTTTTTT.

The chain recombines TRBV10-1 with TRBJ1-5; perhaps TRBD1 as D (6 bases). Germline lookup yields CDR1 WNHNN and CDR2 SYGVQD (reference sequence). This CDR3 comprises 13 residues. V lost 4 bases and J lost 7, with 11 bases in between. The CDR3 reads CASSAKQGQPQHF. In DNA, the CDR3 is TGCGCCAGCAGTGCAAAACAGGGCCAGCCCCAGCATTTT.

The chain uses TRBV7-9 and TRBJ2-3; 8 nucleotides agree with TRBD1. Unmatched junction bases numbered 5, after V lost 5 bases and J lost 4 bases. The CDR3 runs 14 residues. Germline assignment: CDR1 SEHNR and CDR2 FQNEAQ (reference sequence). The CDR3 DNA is TGTGCCAGCAGCACTCGACAGGGGCCAGATACGCAGTATTTT. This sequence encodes CASSTRQGPDTQYF. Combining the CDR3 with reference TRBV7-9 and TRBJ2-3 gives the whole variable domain DTGVSQNPRHKITKRGQNVTFRCDPISEHNRLYWYRQTLGQGPEFLTYFQNEAQLEKSRLLSDRFSAERPKGSFSTLEIQRTEQGDSAMYLCASSTRQGPDTQYFGPGTRLTVL.

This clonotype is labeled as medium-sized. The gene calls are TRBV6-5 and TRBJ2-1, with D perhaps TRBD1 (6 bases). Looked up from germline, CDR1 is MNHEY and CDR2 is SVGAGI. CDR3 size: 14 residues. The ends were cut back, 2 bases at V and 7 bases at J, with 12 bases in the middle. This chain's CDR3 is CASSYNREMNEQFF. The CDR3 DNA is TGTGCCAGCAGTTACAACAGGGAAATGAATGAGCAGTTCTTC.

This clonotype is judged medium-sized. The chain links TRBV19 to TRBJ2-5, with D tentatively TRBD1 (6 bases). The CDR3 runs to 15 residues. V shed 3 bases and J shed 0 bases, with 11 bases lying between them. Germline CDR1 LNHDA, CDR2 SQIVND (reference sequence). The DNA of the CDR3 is TGTGCCAGTAGTATGCCCGGGACACACCAAGAGACCCAGTACTTC. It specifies CASSMPGTHQETQYF.

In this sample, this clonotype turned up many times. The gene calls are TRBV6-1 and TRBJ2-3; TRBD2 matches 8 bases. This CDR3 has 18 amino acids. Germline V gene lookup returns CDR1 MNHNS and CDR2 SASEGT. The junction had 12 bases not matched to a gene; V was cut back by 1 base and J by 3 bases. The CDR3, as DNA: TGTGCCAGCAGTGAAGAGCCCTACGCGGGAGGAGGGACAGATACGCAGTATTTT. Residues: CASSEEPYAGGGTDTQYF.

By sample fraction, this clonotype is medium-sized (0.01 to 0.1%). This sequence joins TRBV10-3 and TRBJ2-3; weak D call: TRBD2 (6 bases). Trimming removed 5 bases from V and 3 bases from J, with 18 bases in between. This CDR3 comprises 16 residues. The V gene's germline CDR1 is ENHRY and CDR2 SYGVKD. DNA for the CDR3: TGTGCCATCAGTCCTGTTAGCGGAGGTGGTACAGATACGCAGTATTTT. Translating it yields CAISPVSGGGTDTQYF.

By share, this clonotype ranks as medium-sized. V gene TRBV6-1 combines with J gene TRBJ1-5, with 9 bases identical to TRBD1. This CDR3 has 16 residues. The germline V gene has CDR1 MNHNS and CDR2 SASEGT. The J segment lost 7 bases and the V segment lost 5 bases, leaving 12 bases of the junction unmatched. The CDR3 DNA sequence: TGTGCCAGCAGTCTGGCGGGACAGGGCCTTGGGCAGCCCCAGCATTTT. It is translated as CASSLAGQGLGQPQHF.

The chain's CDR3 is CASSEVRGRGQYF. The DNA for the CDR3 is TGTGCCAGCAGTGAGGTCAGGGGCCGGGGGCAGTACTTC. This rearrangement joins TRBV6-5 to TRBJ2-7; D is perhaps TRBD1 (6 bases). The CDR3 totals 13 residues. The V and J ends lost 5 bases and 9 bases respectively, with 17 bases between them. Germline V gene sequence: CDR1 MNHEY, CDR2 SVGAGI.

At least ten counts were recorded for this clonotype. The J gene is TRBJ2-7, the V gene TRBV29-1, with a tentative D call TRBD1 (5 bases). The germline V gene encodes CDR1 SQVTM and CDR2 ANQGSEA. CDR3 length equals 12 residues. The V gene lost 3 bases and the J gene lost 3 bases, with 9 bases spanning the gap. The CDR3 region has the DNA TGCAGCGTTGATGTAACAGGCTACGAGCAGTACTTC. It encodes CSVDVTGYEQYF.

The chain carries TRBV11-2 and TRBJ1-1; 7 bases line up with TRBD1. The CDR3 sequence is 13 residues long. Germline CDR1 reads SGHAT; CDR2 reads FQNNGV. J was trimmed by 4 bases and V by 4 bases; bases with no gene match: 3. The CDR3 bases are TGTGCCAGCAGCTCGGACAGGACCACTGAAGCTTTCTTT. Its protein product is CASSSDRTTEAFF.

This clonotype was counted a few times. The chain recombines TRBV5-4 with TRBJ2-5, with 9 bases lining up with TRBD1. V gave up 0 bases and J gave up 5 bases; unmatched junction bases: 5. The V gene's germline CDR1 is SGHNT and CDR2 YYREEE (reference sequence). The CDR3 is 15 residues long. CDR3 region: CASSLEGTGLETQYF. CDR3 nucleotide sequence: TGTGCCAGCAGCTTGGAAGGGACAGGGTTGGAGACCCAGTACTTC. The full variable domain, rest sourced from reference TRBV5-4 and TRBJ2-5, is ETGVTQSPTHLIKTRGQQVTLRCSSQSGHNTVSWYQQALGQGPQFIFQYYREEENGRGNFPPRFSGLQFPNYSSELNVNALELDDSALYLCASSLEGTGLETQYFGPGTRLLVL.

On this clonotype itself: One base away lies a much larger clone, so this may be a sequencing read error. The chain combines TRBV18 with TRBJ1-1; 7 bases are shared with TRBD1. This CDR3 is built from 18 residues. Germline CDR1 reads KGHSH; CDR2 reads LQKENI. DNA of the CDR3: TGTGCCAGCTCAGTCCGGGACAGAAGTTGGGGGGGGAACACTGGAGCTTTCTTT. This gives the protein CASSVRDRSWGGNTGAFF.

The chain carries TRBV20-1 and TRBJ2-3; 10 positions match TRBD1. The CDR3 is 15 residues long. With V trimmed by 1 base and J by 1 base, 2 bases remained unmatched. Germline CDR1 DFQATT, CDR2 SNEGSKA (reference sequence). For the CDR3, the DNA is TGCAGTGCTAGAGGAGGGACAGGGGGCACAGATACGCAGTATTTT. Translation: CSARGGTGGTDTQYF.

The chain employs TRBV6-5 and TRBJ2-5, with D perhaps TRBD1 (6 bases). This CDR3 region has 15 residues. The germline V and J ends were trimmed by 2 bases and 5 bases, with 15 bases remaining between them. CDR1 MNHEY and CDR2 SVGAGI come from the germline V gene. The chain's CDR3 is CASSYLQGKGETQYF. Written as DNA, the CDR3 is TGTGCCAGCAGTTACCTTCAGGGGAAAGGGGAGACCCAGTACTTC.

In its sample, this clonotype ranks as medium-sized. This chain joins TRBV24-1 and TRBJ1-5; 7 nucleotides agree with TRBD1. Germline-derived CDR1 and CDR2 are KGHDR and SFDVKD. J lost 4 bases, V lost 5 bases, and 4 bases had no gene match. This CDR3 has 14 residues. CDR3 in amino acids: CATSGGTVNQPQHF. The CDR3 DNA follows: TGTGCCACCAGTGGAGGGACAGTAAATCAGCCCCAGCATTTT.